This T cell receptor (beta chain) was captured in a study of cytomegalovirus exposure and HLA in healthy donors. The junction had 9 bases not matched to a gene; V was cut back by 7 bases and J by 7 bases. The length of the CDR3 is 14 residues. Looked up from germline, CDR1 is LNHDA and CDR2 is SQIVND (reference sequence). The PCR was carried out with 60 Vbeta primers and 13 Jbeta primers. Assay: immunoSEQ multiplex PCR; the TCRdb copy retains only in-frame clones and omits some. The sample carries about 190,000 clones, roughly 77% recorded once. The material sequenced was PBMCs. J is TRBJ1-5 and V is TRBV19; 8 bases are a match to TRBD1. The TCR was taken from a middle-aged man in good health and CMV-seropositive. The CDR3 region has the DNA TGTGCCAGTATCCAGGCAGGGGGCGAACAGCCCCAGCATTTT. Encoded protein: CASIQAGGEQPQHF. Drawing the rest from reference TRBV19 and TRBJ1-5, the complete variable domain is DGGITQSPKYLFRKEGQNVTLSCEQNLNHDAMYWYRQDPGQGLRLIYYSQIVNDFQKGDIAEGYSVSREKKESFPLTVTSAQKNPTAFYLCASIQAGGEQPQHFGDGTRLSIL.